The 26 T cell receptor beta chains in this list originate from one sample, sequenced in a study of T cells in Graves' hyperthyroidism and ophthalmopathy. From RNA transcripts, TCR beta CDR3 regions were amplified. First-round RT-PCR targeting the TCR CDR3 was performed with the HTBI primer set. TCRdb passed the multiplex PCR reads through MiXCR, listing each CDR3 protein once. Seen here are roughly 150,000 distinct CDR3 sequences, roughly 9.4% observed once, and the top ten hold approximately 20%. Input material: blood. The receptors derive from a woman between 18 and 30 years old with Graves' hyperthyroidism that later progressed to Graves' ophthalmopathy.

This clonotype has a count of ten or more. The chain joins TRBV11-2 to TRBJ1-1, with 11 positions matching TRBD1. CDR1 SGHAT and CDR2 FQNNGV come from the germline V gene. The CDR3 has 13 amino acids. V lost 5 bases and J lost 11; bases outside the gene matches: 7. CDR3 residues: CASSQGQGAKAFF. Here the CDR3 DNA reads TGTGCCAGCAGCCAAGGACAGGGGGCAAAGGCTTTCTTT. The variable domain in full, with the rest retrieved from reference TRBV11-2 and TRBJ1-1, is EAGVAQSPRYKIIEKRQSVAFWCNPISGHATLYWYQQILGQGPKLLIQFQNNGVVDDSQLPKDRFSAERLKGVDSTLKIQPAKLEDSAVYLCASSQGQGAKAFFGQGTRLTVV.

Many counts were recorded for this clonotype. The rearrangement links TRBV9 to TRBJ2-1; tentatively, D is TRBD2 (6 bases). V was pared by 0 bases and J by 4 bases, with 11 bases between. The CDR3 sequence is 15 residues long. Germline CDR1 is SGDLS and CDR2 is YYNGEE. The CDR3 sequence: CASSVGSGLYNEQFF. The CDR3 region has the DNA TGTGCCAGCAGCGTAGGTAGCGGTCTTTACAATGAGCAGTTCTTC. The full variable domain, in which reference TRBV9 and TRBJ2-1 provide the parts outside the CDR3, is DSGVTQTPKHLITATGQRVTLRCSPRSGDLSVYWYQQSLDQGLQFLIQYYNGEERAKGNILERFSAQQFPDLHSELNLSSLELGDSALYFCASSVGSGLYNEQFFGPGTRLTVL.

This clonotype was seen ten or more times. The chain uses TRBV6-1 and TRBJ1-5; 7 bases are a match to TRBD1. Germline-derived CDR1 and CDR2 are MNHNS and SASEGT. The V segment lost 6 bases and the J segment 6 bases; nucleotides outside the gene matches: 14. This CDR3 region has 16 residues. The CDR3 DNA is TGTGCCAGCAGCCCGGACAGGATATCAGGTAGTCAGCCCCAGCATTTT. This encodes CASSPDRISGSQPQHF.

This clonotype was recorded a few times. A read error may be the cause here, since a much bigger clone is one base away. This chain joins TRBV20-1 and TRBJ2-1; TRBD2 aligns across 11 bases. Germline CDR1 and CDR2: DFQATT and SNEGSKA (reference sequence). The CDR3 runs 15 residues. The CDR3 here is CSASDSGRARNEQLF. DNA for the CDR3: TGCAGTGCGTCAGATAGCGGGAGGGCCCGCAATGAGCAGCTCTTC.

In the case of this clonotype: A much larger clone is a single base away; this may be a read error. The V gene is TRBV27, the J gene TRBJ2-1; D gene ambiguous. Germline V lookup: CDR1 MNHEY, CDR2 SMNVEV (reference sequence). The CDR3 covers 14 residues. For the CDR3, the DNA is TGTGCCAGCAGTTTACCCGGAACCTACAGTGAGCAGTTCTTC. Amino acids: CASSLPGTYSEQFF.

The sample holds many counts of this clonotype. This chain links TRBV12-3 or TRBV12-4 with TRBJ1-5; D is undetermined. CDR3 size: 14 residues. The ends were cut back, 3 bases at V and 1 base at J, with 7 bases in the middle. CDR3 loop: CASSFAQSNQPQHF. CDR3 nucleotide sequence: TGTGCCAGCAGTTTCGCCCAGAGCAATCAGCCCCAGCATTTT.

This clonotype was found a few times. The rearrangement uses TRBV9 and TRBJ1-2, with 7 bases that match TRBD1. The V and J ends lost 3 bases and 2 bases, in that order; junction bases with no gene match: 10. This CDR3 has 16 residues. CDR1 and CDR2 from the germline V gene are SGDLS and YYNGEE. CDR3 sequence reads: CASSGTVGQINYGYTF. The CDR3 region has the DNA TGTGCCAGCAGCGGTACGGTGGGACAGATCAACTATGGCTACACCTTC.

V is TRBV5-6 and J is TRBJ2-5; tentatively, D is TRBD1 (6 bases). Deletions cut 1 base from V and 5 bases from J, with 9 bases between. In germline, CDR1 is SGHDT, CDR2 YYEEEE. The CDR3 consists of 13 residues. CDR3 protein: CASSLRTGETQYF. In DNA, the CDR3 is TGTGCCAGCAGCTTGAGAACAGGGGAGACCCAGTACTTC.

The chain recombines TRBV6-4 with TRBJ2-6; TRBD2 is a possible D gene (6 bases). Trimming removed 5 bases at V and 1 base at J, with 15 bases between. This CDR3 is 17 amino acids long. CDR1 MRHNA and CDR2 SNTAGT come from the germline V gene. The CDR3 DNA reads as TGTGCCAGCAGTCCCTTATCCGGGGGTTCTGGGGCCAACGTCCTGACTTTC. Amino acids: CASSPLSGGSGANVLTF.

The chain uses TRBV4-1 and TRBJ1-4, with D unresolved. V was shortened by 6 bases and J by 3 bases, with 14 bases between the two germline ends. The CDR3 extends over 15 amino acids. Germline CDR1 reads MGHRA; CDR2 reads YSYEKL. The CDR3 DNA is TGCGCCAGCAGTAGCCTAGGGAGGGCTAATGAAAAACTGTTTTTT. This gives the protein CASSSLGRANEKLFF.

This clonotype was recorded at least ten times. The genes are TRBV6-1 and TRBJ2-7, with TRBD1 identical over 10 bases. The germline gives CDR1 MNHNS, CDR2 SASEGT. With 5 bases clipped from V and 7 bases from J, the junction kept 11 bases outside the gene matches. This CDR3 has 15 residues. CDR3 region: CASSYVGQGRVEQYF. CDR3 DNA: TGTGCCAGCAGTTATGTGGGACAGGGGCGAGTAGAGCAGTACTTC.

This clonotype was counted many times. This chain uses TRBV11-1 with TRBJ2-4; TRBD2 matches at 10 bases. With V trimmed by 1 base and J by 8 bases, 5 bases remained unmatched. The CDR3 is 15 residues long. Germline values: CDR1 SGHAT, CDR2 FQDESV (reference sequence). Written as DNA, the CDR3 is TGTGCCAGCAGCTTAGAAGCGGGAGGGCGGCACATTCAGTACTTC. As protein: CASSLEAGGRHIQYF.

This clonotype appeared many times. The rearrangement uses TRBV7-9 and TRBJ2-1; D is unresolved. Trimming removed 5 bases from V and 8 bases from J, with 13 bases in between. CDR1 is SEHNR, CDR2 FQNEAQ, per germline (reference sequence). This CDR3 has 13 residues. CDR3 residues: CASSKARNYEQFF. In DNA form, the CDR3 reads TGTGCCAGCAGCAAGGCTAGAAACTATGAGCAGTTCTTC.

CDR3 DNA: TGTGCCAGTACCAAAGGATCTGGGGCCAACGTCCTGACTTTC. Residues: CASTKGSGANVLTF. The chain recombines TRBV19 with TRBJ2-6; no definite D call. Trimming left V 7 bases short and J 1 base short, with 8 bases between. This CDR3 has 14 residues. Germline V gene sequence: CDR1 LNHDA, CDR2 SQIVND (reference sequence).

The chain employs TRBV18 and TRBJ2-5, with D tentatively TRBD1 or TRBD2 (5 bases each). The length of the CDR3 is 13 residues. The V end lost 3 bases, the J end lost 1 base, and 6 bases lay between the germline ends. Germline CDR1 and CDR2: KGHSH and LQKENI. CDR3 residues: CASSPGTQETQYF. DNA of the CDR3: TGTGCCAGCTCACCCGGGACCCAAGAGACCCAGTACTTC.

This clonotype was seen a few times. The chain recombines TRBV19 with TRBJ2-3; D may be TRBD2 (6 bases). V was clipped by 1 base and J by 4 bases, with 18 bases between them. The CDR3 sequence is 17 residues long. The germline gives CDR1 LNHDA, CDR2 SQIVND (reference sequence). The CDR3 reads CASSIVSGRDRADTQYF. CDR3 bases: TGTGCCAGTAGTATAGTCTCTGGGCGGGATCGAGCAGATACGCAGTATTTT.

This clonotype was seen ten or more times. The CDR3 spells CASSLTGMNTGELFF. The CDR3 nucleotides read TGTGCCAGCAGCTTAACAGGGATGAACACCGGGGAGCTGTTTTTT. V usage is TRBV11-3 and J usage is TRBJ2-2; tentatively, D is TRBD1 (6 bases). CDR3 length: 15 residues. Germline CDR1 is SGHNT and CDR2 is YENEEA. The V gene lost 2 bases and the J gene lost 1 base, with 8 bases spanning the gap.

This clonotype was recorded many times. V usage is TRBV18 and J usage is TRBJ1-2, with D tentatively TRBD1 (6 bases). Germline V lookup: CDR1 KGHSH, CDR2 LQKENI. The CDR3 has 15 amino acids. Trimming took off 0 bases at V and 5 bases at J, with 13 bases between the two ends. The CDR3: CASSPPGGPLYGYTF. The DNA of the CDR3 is TGTGCCAGCTCACCACCGGGGGGCCCGCTTTATGGCTACACCTTC.

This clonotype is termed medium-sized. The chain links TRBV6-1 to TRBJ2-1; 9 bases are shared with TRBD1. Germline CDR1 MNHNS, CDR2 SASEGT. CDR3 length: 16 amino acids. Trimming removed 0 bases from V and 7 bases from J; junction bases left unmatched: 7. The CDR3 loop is CASSEAEGQGGNEQFF. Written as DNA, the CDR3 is TGTGCCAGCAGTGAAGCGGAGGGACAGGGTGGGAATGAGCAGTTCTTC.

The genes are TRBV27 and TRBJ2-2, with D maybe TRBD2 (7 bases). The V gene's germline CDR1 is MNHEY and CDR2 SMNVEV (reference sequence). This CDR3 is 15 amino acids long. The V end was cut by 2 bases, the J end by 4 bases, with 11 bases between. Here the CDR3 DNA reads TGTGCCAGCAGTTTAAGGGGGGAGGGCACCGGGGAGCTGTTTTTT. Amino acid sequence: CASSLRGEGTGELFF.

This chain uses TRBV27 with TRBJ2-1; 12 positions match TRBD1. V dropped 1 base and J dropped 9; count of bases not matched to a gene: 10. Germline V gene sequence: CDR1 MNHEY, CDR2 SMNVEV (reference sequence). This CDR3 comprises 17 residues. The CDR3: CASSLLSPGTGGVEQFF. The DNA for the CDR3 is TGTGCCAGCAGTTTATTATCTCCCGGGACAGGGGGCGTTGAGCAGTTCTTC.

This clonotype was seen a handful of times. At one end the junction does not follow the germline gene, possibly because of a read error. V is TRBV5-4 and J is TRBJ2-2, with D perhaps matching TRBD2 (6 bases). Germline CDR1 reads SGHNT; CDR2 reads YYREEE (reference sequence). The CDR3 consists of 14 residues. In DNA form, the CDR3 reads TGTGCCAGCAGCTGGGGACTGGGGGACGGGGAGCTATTTTTT. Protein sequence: CASSWGLGDGELFF.

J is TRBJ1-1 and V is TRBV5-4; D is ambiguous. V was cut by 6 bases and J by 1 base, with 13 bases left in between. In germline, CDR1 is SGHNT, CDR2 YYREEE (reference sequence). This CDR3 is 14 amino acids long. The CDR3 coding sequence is TGTGCCAGCACCCTGGCCGGGGAGAACACTGAAGCTTTCTTT. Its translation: CASTLAGENTEAFF.

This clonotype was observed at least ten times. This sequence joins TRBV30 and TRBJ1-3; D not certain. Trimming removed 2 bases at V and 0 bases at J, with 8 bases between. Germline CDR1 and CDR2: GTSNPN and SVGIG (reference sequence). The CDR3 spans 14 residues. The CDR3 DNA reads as TGTGCCTGGAGTCCAAGAACCTCTGGAAACACCATATATTTT. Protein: CAWSPRTSGNTIYF.

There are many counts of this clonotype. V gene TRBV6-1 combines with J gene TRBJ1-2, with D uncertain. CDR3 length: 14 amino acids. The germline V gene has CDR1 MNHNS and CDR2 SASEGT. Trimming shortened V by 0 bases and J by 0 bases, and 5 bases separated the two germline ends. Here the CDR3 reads CASSEARPNYGYTF. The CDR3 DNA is TGTGCCAGCAGTGAAGCCAGACCTAACTATGGCTACACCTTC.

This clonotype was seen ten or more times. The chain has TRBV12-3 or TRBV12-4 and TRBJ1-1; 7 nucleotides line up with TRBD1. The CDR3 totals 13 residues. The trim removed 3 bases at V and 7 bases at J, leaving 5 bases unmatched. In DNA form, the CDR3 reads TGTGCCAGCAGTTTGAAGGGGGCGGGTGAAGCTTTCTTT. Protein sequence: CASSLKGAGEAFF.